These 10 T cell receptor beta chains share one sample of origin, sequenced in a study of T cells in Graves' hyperthyroidism and ophthalmopathy. Using RNA transcripts as the source, TCR beta CDR3 regions were amplified. HTBI primers were employed in a first-round RT-PCR of the TCR CDR3. TCRdb itself ran the multiplex PCR reads through MiXCR, one entry per CDR3 protein. The table lists about 330,000 distinct CDR3 sequences, about an eighth of them singletons, with 34% in the top ten. The specimen sequenced was blood. Every receptor here comes from a middle-aged woman with Graves' ophthalmopathy.

This clonotype was counted many times. This sequence joins TRBV15 and TRBJ2-5, with D tentatively TRBD1 (5 bases). The CDR3 contains 12 residues. Germline V CDR1 and CDR2: LNHNV, YYDKDF (reference sequence). With 10 bases removed from V and 0 bases from J, the gap between germline ends came to 9 bases. The DNA for the CDR3 is TGTGCCATCGCGGACAACCAAGAGACCCAGTACTTC. Translation gives CAIADNQETQYF.

Many counts were recorded for this clonotype. The chain recombines TRBV15 with TRBJ2-3, with unresolved D. This CDR3 has 16 amino acids. Trimming removed 0 bases from V and 6 bases from J, with 16 bases in between. Germline V CDR1 and CDR2: LNHNV, YYDKDF (reference sequence). Here the CDR3 reads CATSRDYRNVGDTQYF. The CDR3 DNA follows: TGTGCCACCAGCAGAGATTATCGCAATGTAGGGGATACGCAGTATTTT.

This clonotype was seen at least ten times. The genes are TRBV19 and TRBJ2-4; tentative D call: TRBD1 (6 bases). Germline V gene sequence: CDR1 LNHDA, CDR2 SQIVND (reference sequence). V lost 5 bases and J 7 bases, leaving 12 bases between the germline ends. This CDR3 has 13 amino acids. The CDR3 loop is CASSPDRKNIQYF. As DNA, the CDR3 is TGTGCCAGTAGTCCCGACAGGAAGAACATTCAGTACTTC.

The chain uses TRBV3-1 and TRBJ2-2, with D hard to call. CDR3 length: 14 residues. V dropped 1 base and J dropped 4 bases, with 7 bases sitting between them. Germline V gene data show CDR1 as LGHDT and CDR2 as YNNKEL (reference sequence). The DNA for the CDR3 is TGTGCCAGCAGCCAAGTCGGTACCACCGGGGAGCTGTTTTTT. It codes for CASSQVGTTGELFF.

V gene TRBV9 combines with J gene TRBJ1-6, with 7 bases that match TRBD1. Trimming cost V 3 bases and J 8 bases; bases outside gene matches: 11. Looked up from germline, CDR1 is SGDLS and CDR2 is YYNGEE. The CDR3 contains 16 residues. The chain's CDR3 is CASSAKLGTEDSPLHF. The CDR3 DNA sequence: TGTGCCAGCAGCGCCAAATTAGGGACAGAGGATTCACCCCTCCACTTT. The variable domain in full, with the rest retrieved from reference TRBV9 and TRBJ1-6, is DSGVTQTPKHLITATGQRVTLRCSPRSGDLSVYWYQQSLDQGLQFLIQYYNGEERAKGNILERFSAQQFPDLHSELNLSSLELGDSALYFCASSAKLGTEDSPLHFGNGTRLTVT.

This clonotype was counted many times. This chain connects TRBV6-1 to TRBJ1-6; D may be TRBD1 (5 bases). CDR3 size: 15 residues. V was trimmed by 3 bases and J by 6 bases, leaving 12 bases between them. Germline V lookup: CDR1 MNHNS, CDR2 SASEGT. In DNA form, the CDR3 reads TGTGCCAGCAGTGAGGATTGGGGCAGTAATTCACCCCTCCACTTT. It translates to CASSEDWGSNSPLHF.

V is TRBV3-1 and J is TRBJ2-5, with D unclear. Deletions cut 5 bases from V and 0 bases from J, with 13 bases between. Germline CDR1 reads LGHDT; CDR2 reads YNNKEL (reference sequence). The CDR3 extends over 15 amino acids. The CDR3 DNA sequence: TGTGCCAGCAGCGCCATAGCCAGCTACCAAGAGACCCAGTACTTC. It specifies CASSAIASYQETQYF.

There are a few counts of this clonotype. This sequence joins TRBV18 and TRBJ1-5; unclear D gene. The germline V and J ends were trimmed by 2 bases and 1 base, with 12 bases remaining between them. Per the germline V gene, CDR1 is KGHSH and CDR2 is LQKENI. The CDR3 consists of 16 residues. In nucleotides, the CDR3 is TGTGCCAGCTCACCATTTGGGATAGGCAGCAATCAGCCCCAGCATTTT. Residues: CASSPFGIGSNQPQHF. The whole variable domain, remainder taken from reference TRBV18 and TRBJ1-5, is NAGVMQNPRHLVRRRGQEARLRCSPMKGHSHVYWYRQLPEEGLKFMVYLQKENIIDESGMPKERFSAEFPKEGPSILRIQQVVRGDSAAYFCASSPFGIGSNQPQHFGDGTRLSIL.

The chain joins TRBV20-1 to TRBJ2-5; D call uncertain. The CDR3 sequence is 13 residues long. Between the trimmed V and J ends, which lost 5 bases and 3 bases, there was a span of 13 bases. Germline V gene sequence: CDR1 DFQATT, CDR2 SNEGSKA (reference sequence). This chain's CDR3 is CSAPTSSEETQYF. The CDR3 nucleotides are TGCAGTGCTCCCACCTCCTCGGAAGAGACCCAGTACTTC.

The sample holds many counts of this clonotype. The V call is TRBV12-3 or TRBV12-4, the J call TRBJ2-5; 7 nucleotides line up with TRBD2. The CDR3 has 14 residues. V was pared by 3 bases and J by 5 bases, with 6 bases of the junction left unmatched. CDR3 in DNA: TGTGCCAGCAGTTTGGTAGCGGGTGGGGAGACCCAGTACTTC. Translation gives CASSLVAGGETQYF.